These 20 T cell receptor beta chains share one sample of origin, sequenced in a study of T cells in Graves' hyperthyroidism and ophthalmopathy. The TCR beta CDR3 regions underwent amplification using RNA transcripts as the source. RT-PCR in the first round (using the HTBI primer set) targeted the TCR CDR3. MiXCR, run by TCRdb on the multiplex PCR reads, gives a single entry per CDR3 protein. Here the sample spans some 300,000 distinct CDR3 sequences, approximately 14% being singletons. The material sequenced was blood. These receptors originate from a woman aged 40 to 55 with Graves' hyperthyroidism.

This clonotype was observed at least ten times. The CDR3 nucleotides read TGTGCCAGCAGCCAAGATCTGGGTGCCTTAGAAGCTTTCTTT. Its protein product is CASSQDLGALEAFF. This rearrangement joins TRBV3-1 to TRBJ1-1; D is unresolved. Trimming removed 0 bases at V and 8 bases at J, with 13 bases between. The CDR3 runs 14 residues. Germline V lookup: CDR1 LGHDT, CDR2 YNNKEL (reference sequence). Based on the CDR3 plus reference TRBV3-1 and TRBJ1-1, the full variable domain is DTAVSQTPKYLVTQMGNDKSIKCEQNLGHDTMYWYKQDSKKFLKIMFSYNNKELIINETVPNRFSPKSPDKAHLNLHINSLELGDSAVYFCASSQDLGALEAFFGQGTRLTVV.

The chain joins TRBV5-1 to TRBJ2-4; D is possibly TRBD1 or TRBD2 (5 bases each). From germline, CDR1 is SGHRS and CDR2 YFSETQ. The CDR3 has 15 residues. The V gene lost 0 bases and the J gene lost 8 bases, with 15 bases spanning the gap. The CDR3 DNA reads as TGCGCCAGCAGCTTGGAGGCAGGGAGTAGAGACATTCAGTACTTC. Translated, it gives CASSLEAGSRDIQYF.

This sequence joins TRBV19 and TRBJ2-2, with TRBD1 matching 8 bases. Germline V gene lookup returns CDR1 LNHDA and CDR2 SQIVND (reference sequence). The length of the CDR3 is 17 residues. V lost 0 bases and J lost 6; bases outside the gene matches: 9. The CDR3 region is CASSIEATGGSAGELFF. The CDR3, as DNA: TGTGCCAGTAGTATAGAGGCCACAGGGGGGTCGGCCGGGGAGCTGTTTTTT.

Ten or more counts support this clonotype. V is TRBV20-1 and J is TRBJ1-1; 7 positions match TRBD1. Germline-derived CDR1 and CDR2 are DFQATT and SNEGSKA (reference sequence). The CDR3 totals 14 residues. Trimming cost V 0 bases and J 1 base; bases outside gene matches: 2. This CDR3 reads CSAREGDRNTEAFF. CDR3 DNA sequence: TGCAGTGCTAGAGAGGGGGACAGGAACACTGAAGCTTTCTTT.

V is TRBV5-4 and J is TRBJ2-5, with a tentative D call TRBD2 (6 bases). The CDR3 consists of 16 residues. Trimming left V 1 base short and J 8 bases short, with 21 bases between. Germline-derived CDR1 and CDR2 are SGHNT and YYREEE (reference sequence). The CDR3 bases are TGTGCCAGCAGCTTGAAGGCCGGATGGGGGGTAGAAACCCAGTACTTC. It specifies CASSLKAGWGVETQYF.

This clonotype came up many times. This CDR3 reads CASSQVGLVKETQYF. DNA of the CDR3: TGCGCCAGCAGCCAAGTGGGACTAGTCAAAGAGACCCAGTACTTC. This chain joins TRBV4-1 and TRBJ2-5; TRBD2 agrees at 8 bases. CDR1 is MGHRA and CDR2 is YSYEKL in the germline V gene. The length of the CDR3 is 15 residues. Trimming removed 1 base from V and 3 bases from J; junction bases left unmatched: 4.

This clonotype was picked up many times. This chain links TRBV2 with TRBJ2-1, with TRBD1 identical over 7 bases. Germline lookup yields CDR1 SNHLY and CDR2 FYNNEI. The J segment lost 8 bases and the V segment lost 7 bases, leaving 8 bases of the junction unmatched. The CDR3 is 13 residues long. The CDR3: CASTLDRNYEQFF. As DNA, the CDR3 is TGTGCCAGCACCCTGGACAGGAACTATGAGCAGTTCTTC.

This clonotype was counted at least ten times. The rearrangement uses TRBV7-9 and TRBJ2-5, with 7 bases aligning to TRBD1. This CDR3 region has 19 residues. The V gene's germline CDR1 is SEHNR and CDR2 FQNEAQ (reference sequence). Trimming took 0 bases from V and 0 from J; bases not matched to a gene: 13. The CDR3 loop reads CASSLALQLQGSYQETQYF. CDR3 DNA sequence: TGTGCCAGCAGCTTAGCCCTACAATTACAGGGGTCCTACCAAGAGACCCAGTACTTC.

This clonotype was recorded at least ten times. This chain uses TRBV11-2 with TRBJ2-1, with 9 nucleotides matching TRBD2. With V trimmed by 0 bases and J by 8 bases, 8 bases remained unmatched. Germline V lookup: CDR1 SGHAT, CDR2 FQNNGV. This CDR3 has 16 amino acids. CDR3 amino acids: CASSLDRSSGTDEQFF. CDR3 DNA: TGTGCCAGCAGCTTAGATCGGTCTAGCGGGACCGATGAGCAGTTCTTC. Looking up the rest from reference TRBV11-2 and TRBJ2-1 gives the full variable domain: EAGVAQSPRYKIIEKRQSVAFWCNPISGHATLYWYQQILGQGPKLLIQFQNNGVVDDSQLPKDRFSAERLKGVDSTLKIQPAKLEDSAVYLCASSLDRSSGTDEQFFGPGTRLTVL.

This clonotype was counted ten times or more. CDR3 protein: CASRPGQGPTGELFF. For the CDR3, the DNA is TGTGCCAGCAGGCCGGGACAGGGGCCCACCGGGGAGCTGTTTTTT. The V gene is TRBV12-3 or TRBV12-4, the J gene TRBJ2-2, with TRBD1 identical over 10 bases. The CDR3 length is 15 residues. Trimming removed 6 bases from V and 4 bases from J; junction bases left unmatched: 5.

This clonotype has more than one count but fewer than ten. This chain joins TRBV11-2 and TRBJ1-2, with D maybe TRBD1 (6 bases). CDR3 length equals 15 residues. The V end was cut by 2 bases, the J end by 4 bases, with 14 bases between. CDR1 SGHAT and CDR2 FQNNGV come from the germline V gene. The CDR3, as DNA: TGTGCCAGCAGCTTAAATGGGGGGGCTACCTATGGCTACACCTTC. Translating gives CASSLNGGATYGYTF. The whole variable domain, remainder taken from reference TRBV11-2 and TRBJ1-2, is EAGVAQSPRYKIIEKRQSVAFWCNPISGHATLYWYQQILGQGPKLLIQFQNNGVVDDSQLPKDRFSAERLKGVDSTLKIQPAKLEDSAVYLCASSLNGGATYGYTFGSGTRLTVV.

This clonotype was detected many times. V is TRBV5-1 and J is TRBJ1-1; D gene ambiguous. Germline-derived CDR1 and CDR2 are SGHRS and YFSETQ. This CDR3 is 11 amino acids long. V was pared by 6 bases and J by 1 base, with 4 bases between. The CDR3 DNA is TGCGCCAGCAAAAAGAACACTGAAGCTTTCTTT. Residues: CASKKNTEAFF.

The table lists this clonotype with many counts. The chain couples TRBV4-2 to TRBJ1-6; 9 bases align to TRBD1. With 3 bases clipped from V and 10 bases from J, the junction kept 7 bases outside the gene matches. The germline V gene encodes CDR1 LGHNA and CDR2 YNFKEQ. The CDR3 length is 15 residues. CDR3 nucleotides: TGTGCCAGCAGCCAGCGGACAGGGGAGGAATCACCCCTCCACTTT. Its translation is CASSQRTGEESPLHF.

This clonotype occurred many times. This chain joins TRBV20-1 and TRBJ1-5; no clear D. The CDR3 consists of 14 residues. The ends were cut back, 4 bases at V and 9 bases at J, with 19 bases in the middle. Germline V lookup: CDR1 DFQATT, CDR2 SNEGSKA (reference sequence). CDR3 DNA sequence: TGCAGTGCTATAGGACGGACCGATTTCGGGCCCCAGCATTTT. It specifies CSAIGRTDFGPQHF.

This clonotype has more than one count but fewer than ten. V is TRBV28 and J is TRBJ2-5; 7 positions match TRBD1. The CDR3 length is 13 residues. Germline CDR1 reads MDHEN; CDR2 reads SYDVKM. J lost 5 bases, V lost 7 bases, and 7 bases had no gene match. Written as DNA, the CDR3 is TGTGCCAGCAAAAATACAGGGGTCGAGACCCAGTACTTC. Its translation: CASKNTGVETQYF.

Only a few counts were recorded for this clonotype. The chain joins TRBV6-1 to TRBJ1-3; no clear D gene. CDR1 is MNHNS, CDR2 SASEGT, per germline. The V end was cut by 10 bases, the J end by 0 bases, with 7 bases between. This CDR3 is 12 amino acids long. The CDR3 nucleotides are TGTGCCACCTCGAGCTCTGGAAACACCATATATTTT. Amino acid sequence: CATSSSGNTIYF.

This clonotype was detected a few times. A much bigger clone sits one base away, suggesting this may be a read error. The chain carries TRBV11-3 and TRBJ2-7; TRBD2 matches at 9 bases. The germline CDR1 and CDR2 sequences are SGHNT and YENEEA. The CDR3 extends over 15 amino acids. V lost 2 bases, J lost 3 bases, and 5 bases stayed unmatched. This CDR3 is CASSLTSGRGYEQYF. The CDR3, as DNA: TGTGCCAGCAGCTTAACTAGCGGGCGAGGCTACGAGCAGTACTTC.

This chain uses TRBV24-1 with TRBJ2-1; the match to TRBD2 covers 13 bases. The CDR3 consists of 15 residues. The germline CDR1 and CDR2 sequences are KGHDR and SFDVKD. With V trimmed by 2 bases and J by 8 bases, 2 bases remained unmatched. The CDR3 region has the DNA TGTGCCACCAGTGATTGGACTAGCGGGAGCGATGAGCAGTTCTTC. Translation: CATSDWTSGSDEQFF.

A few counts support this clonotype. The junction does not match germline at one end; this may be a read error. The chain combines TRBV7-9 with TRBJ2-5; 9 positions agree with TRBD1. Germline CDR1 reads SEHNR; CDR2 reads FQNEAQ (reference sequence). This CDR3 comprises 12 residues. CDR3 sequence reads: CASSSLVGTGHF. In nucleotides, the CDR3 is TGTGCCAGCAGCTCCCTCGTGGGGACAGGGCACTTC.

The chain combines TRBV12-3 or TRBV12-4 with TRBJ2-5, with 7 nucleotides matching TRBD2. V lost 3 bases, J lost 5 bases, and 6 bases stayed unmatched. The CDR3 length is 14 residues. The CDR3 region has the DNA TGTGCCAGCAGTTTGTGGGGGGGAGATGAGACCCAGTACTTC. Protein product: CASSLWGGDETQYF.